These 8 T cell receptor beta chains originate from one sample sequenced in a study of T-cell reconstitution after alpha-beta-depleted transplantation in children. Unique molecular identifiers were incorporated into the prepared TCRbeta library. Each CDR3 protein gets one entry after TCRdb re-called the PCR reads with MiXCR. The profile shows 200,000 to 250,000 distinct CDR3 sequences, more than 10% of them singletons. The sample was PBMCs from the stem cell graft donor, taken from the stem cell graft. Receptors were obtained from a human donor who donated a stem cell graft to a child with acute lymphoblastic leukemia.

This clonotype was found many times. This chain uses TRBV10-3 with TRBJ2-1; 7 bases are a match to TRBD2. This CDR3 has 16 residues. Germline trimming cut 0 bases from V and 1 base from J; bases unmatched to any gene: 3. CDR1 and CDR2 (germline): ENHRY, SYGVKD. In DNA, the CDR3 is TGTGCCATCAGTGAGTCGTTAGCGGGTTCCTACAATGAGCAGTTCTTC. Translated, it gives CAISESLAGSYNEQFF.

Turning to this clonotype: This may arise from a read error, as a much more abundant clone is one base away. The CDR3 spells CASSDEGAGANVLTF. As DNA, the CDR3 is TGTGCCAGCAGCGATGAGGGAGCTGGGGCCAACGTCCTGACTTTC. This sequence joins TRBV11-1 and TRBJ2-6; D is perhaps TRBD2 (5 bases). The germline V gene encodes CDR1 SGHAT and CDR2 FQDESV (reference sequence). CDR3 length: 15 residues. V was cut by 5 bases and J by 2 bases, with 10 bases left in between.

Details on this clonotype: This sequence may be a read error, since a much larger clone differs from it by one base. The chain is built from TRBV7-8 and TRBJ1-3; 8 nucleotides agree with TRBD1. There are 15 residues in the CDR3. In germline, CDR1 is SGHVS, CDR2 FQNEAQ. Trimming took 2 bases from V and 4 from J; bases not matched to a gene: 4. The CDR3 DNA sequence: TGTGCCAGCAGCTTACAGGGGGCGCTGGGAAACACCATATATTTT. Its protein is CASSLQGALGNTIYF.

The chain has TRBV11-1 and TRBJ1-5; no firm D call. CDR1 is SGHAT and CDR2 is FQDESV in the germline V gene (reference sequence). Trimming stripped 2 bases from V and 7 bases from J, with 24 bases between. This CDR3 has 18 amino acids. CDR3: CASSLSDTRPPYRQPQHF. The CDR3 DNA follows: TGTGCCAGCAGCTTATCAGACACCCGACCGCCCTATCGGCAGCCCCAGCATTTT.

The chain carries TRBV20-1 and TRBJ1-2; TRBD1 matches at 8 bases. The CDR3 spans 13 residues. Germline V gene lookup returns CDR1 DFQATT and CDR2 SNEGSKA (reference sequence). V shed 6 bases, J shed 2 bases, and the junction held 5 bases outside the gene matches. The CDR3 DNA reads TGCAGTGCCGAGAGGACAGGGAACTATGGCTACACCTTC. Translated, it gives CSAERTGNYGYTF.

This clonotype has a count of ten or more. The rearrangement links TRBV12-3 or TRBV12-4 to TRBJ2-7, with 11 bases lining up with TRBD2. The junction had 3 bases not matched to a gene; V was cut back by 5 bases and J by 3 bases. CDR3 length: 14 amino acids. CDR3 amino acids: CASSTGTSGYEQYF. The CDR3 bases are TGTGCCAGCAGTACCGGGACTAGCGGCTACGAGCAGTACTTC.

A word on this clonotype: At one of its ends the junction is not consistent with the germline gene, which may arise from a read error. The V and J genes are TRBV6-1 and TRBJ2-1; D is undetermined. Germline CDR1 and CDR2: MNHNS and SASEGT. This CDR3 has 14 residues. CDR3 bases: TGTGCCAGCAGTGCGTCGTTATCCTACAATAAGCAGTTCTTC. Its protein product is CASSASLSYNKQFF.

This clonotype was detected ten times or more. V usage is TRBV29-1 and J usage is TRBJ2-1; the D gene is possibly TRBD2 (5 bases). V was pared by 4 bases and J by 15 bases, with 22 bases between. From germline, CDR1 is SQVTM and CDR2 ANQGSEA. The CDR3 loop spans 13 amino acids. The CDR3 coding sequence is TGCAGCGTTGTAACGGATCCGGGAAAAGGGTGGTTCTTC. Translation gives CSVVTDPGKGWFF.